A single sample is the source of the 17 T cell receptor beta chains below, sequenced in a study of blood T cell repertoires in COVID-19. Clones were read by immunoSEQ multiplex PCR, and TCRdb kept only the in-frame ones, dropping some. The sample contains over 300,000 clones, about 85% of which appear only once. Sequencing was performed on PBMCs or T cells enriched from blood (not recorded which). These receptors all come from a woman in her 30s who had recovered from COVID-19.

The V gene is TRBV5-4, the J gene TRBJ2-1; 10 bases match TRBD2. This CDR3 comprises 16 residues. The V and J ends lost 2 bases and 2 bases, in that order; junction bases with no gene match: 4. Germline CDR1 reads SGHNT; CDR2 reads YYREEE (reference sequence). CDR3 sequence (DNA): TGTGCCAGCAGCTTTCCGGGACTAGCGACCTACAATGAGCAGTTCTTC. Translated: CASSFPGLATYNEQFF.

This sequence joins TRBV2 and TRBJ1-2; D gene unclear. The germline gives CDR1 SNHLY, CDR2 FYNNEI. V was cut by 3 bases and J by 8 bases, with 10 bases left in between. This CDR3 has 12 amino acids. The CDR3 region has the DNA TGTGCCAGCAGTGACAGATCATCCGGCTACACCTTC. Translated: CASSDRSSGYTF.

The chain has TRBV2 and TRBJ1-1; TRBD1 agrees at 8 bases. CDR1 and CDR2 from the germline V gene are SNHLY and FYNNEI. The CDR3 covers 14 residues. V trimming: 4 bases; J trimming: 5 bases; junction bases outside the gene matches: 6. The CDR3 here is CASSGGQGWTEAFF. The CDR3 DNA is TGTGCCAGCAGTGGTGGACAGGGCTGGACTGAAGCTTTCTTT.

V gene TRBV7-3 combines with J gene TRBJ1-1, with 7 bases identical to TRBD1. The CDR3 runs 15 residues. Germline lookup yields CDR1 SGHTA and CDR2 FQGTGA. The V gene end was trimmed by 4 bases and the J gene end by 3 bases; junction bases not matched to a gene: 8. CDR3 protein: CASSSGPQGDTEAFF. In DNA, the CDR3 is TGTGCCAGCAGCTCAGGGCCCCAGGGGGACACTGAAGCTTTCTTT.

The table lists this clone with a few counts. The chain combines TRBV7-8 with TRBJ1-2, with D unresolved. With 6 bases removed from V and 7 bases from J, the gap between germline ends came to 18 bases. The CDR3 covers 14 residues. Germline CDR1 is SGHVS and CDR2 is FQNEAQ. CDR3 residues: CASSLTEGSTGYTF. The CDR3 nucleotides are TGTGCCAGCAGTTTGACCGAGGGTTCGACTGGCTACACCTTC. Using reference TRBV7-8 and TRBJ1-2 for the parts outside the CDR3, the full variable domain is GAGVSQSPRYKVAKRGQDVALRCDPISGHVSLFWYQQALGQGPEFLTYFQNEAQLDKSGLPSDRFFAERPEGSVSTLKIQRTQQEDSAVYLCASSLTEGSTGYTFGSGTRLTVV.

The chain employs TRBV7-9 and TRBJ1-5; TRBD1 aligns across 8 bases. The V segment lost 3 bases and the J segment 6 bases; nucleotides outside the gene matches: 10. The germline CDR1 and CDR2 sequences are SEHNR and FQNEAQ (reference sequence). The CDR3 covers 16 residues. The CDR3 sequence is CASSLVRGTGGQPQHF. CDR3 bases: TGTGCCAGCAGCTTGGTCCGTGGGACAGGAGGTCAGCCCCAGCATTTT.

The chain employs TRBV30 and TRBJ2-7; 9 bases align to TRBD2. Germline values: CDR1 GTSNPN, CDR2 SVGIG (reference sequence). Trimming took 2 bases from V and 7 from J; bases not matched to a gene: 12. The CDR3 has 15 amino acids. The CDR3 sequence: CAWSPLTGLAGEQYF. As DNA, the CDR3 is TGTGCCTGGAGTCCGCTTACGGGACTAGCCGGGGAGCAGTACTTC.

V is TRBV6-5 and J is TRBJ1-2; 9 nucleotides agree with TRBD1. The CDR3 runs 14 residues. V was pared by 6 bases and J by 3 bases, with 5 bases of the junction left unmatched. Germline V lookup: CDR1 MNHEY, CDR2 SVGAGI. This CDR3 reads CASRTGGADYGYTF. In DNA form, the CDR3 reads TGTGCCAGCAGAACAGGGGGCGCGGACTATGGCTACACCTTC.

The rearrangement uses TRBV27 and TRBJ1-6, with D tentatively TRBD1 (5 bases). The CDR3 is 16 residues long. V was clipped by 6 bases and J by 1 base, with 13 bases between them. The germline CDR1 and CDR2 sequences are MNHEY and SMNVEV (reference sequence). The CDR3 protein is CASRPTGGSYNSPLHF. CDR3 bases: TGTGCCAGCAGACCCACCGGGGGGTCCTATAATTCACCCCTCCACTTT.

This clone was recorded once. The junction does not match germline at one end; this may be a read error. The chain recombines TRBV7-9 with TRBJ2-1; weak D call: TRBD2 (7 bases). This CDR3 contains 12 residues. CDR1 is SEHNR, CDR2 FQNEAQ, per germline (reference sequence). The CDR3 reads CSTGGRGDEQFF. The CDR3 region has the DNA TGCTCGACGGGGGGCCGCGGCGATGAGCAGTTCTTC.

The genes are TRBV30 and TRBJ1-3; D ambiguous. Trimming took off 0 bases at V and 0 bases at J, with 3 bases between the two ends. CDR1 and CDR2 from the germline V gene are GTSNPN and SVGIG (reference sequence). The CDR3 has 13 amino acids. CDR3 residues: CAWSVASGNTIYF. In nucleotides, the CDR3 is TGTGCCTGGAGTGTAGCCTCTGGAAACACCATATATTTT.

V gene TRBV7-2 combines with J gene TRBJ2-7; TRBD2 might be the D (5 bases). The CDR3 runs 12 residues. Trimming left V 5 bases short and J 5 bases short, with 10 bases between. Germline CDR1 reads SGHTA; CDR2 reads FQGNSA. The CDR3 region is CASSPPGNEQYF. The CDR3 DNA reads TGTGCCAGCAGCCCTCCCGGGAACGAGCAGTACTTC. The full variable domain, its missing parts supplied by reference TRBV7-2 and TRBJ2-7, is GAGVSQSPSNKVTEKGKDVELRCDPISGHTALYWYRQSLGQGLEFLIYFQGNSAPDKSGLPSDRFSAERTGGSVSTLTIQRTQQEDSAVYLCASSPPGNEQYFGPGTRLTVT.

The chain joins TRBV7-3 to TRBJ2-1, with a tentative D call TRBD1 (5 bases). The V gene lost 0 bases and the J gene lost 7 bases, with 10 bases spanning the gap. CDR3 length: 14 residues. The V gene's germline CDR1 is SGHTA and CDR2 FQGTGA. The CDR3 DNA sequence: TGTGCCAGCAGCTTAACTGGCAGGGATAATGAGCAGTTCTTC. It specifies CASSLTGRDNEQFF.

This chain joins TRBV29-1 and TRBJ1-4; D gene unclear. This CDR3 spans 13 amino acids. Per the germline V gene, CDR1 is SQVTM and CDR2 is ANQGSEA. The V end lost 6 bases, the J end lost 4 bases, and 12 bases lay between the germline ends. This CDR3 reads CSVLAEDNEKLFF. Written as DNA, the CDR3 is TGCAGCGTCTTAGCGGAGGATAATGAAAAACTGTTTTTT.

The CDR3 DNA sequence: TGTGCCATCAGTGAGGCAGGATCAACTAATGAAAAACTGTTTTTT. This encodes CAISEAGSTNEKLFF. This chain links TRBV10-3 with TRBJ1-4; the D is unclear. Germline V gene lookup returns CDR1 ENHRY and CDR2 SYGVKD. V gave up 2 bases and J gave up 0 bases, with 7 bases separating them. The CDR3 consists of 15 residues.

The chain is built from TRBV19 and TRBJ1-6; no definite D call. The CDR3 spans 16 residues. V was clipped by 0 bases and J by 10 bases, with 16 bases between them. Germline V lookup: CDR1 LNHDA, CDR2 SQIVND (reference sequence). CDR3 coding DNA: TGTGCCAGTAGTATAGATGTTCGGGGTCTGGGATCACCCCTCCACTTT. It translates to CASSIDVRGLGSPLHF.

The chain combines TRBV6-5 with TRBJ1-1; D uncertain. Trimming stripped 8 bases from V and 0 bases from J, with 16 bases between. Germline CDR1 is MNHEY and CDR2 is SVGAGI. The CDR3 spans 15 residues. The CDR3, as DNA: TGTGCCAGCCCCCCAGGTGGAGGGATGAACACTGAAGCTTTCTTT. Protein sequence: CASPPGGGMNTEAFF.